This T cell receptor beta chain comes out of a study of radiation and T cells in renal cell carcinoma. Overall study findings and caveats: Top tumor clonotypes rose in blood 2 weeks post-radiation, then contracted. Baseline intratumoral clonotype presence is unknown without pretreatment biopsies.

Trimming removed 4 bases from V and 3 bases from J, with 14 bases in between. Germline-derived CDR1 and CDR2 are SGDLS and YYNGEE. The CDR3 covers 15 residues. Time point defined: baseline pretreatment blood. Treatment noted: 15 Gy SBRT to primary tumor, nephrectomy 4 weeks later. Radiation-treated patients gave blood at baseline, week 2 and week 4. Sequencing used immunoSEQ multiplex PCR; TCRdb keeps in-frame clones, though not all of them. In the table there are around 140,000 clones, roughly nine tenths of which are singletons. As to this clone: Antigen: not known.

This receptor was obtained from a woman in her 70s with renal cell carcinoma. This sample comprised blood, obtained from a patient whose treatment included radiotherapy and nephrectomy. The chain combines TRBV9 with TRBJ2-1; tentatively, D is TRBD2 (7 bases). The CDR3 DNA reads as TGTGCCAGCAGCCCACCGGGGGGCGGCTACAATGAGCAGTTCTTC. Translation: CASSPPGGGYNEQFF.